This TCR beta chain was documented in a study of control samples from healthy donors and cancer patients. Libraries were prepared by immunoSEQ multiplex PCR; TCRdb keeps only in-frame clonotypes and omits some of them. The table shows approximately 120,000 clones, with roughly 87% occurring only once. Germline CDR1 is LGHNT and CDR2 is FRNRAP. V dropped 3 bases and J dropped 7 bases, with 15 bases sitting between them. The length of the CDR3 is 14 residues. This sequence was found in a man between 18 and 29 years old in good health. The chain couples TRBV12-5 to TRBJ1-1; maybe TRBD1 (6 bases). Source material: blood. This CDR3 is CASGFGRGRGEAFF. The CDR3 DNA reads TGTGCTAGTGGTTTTGGCAGGGGAAGAGGTGAAGCTTTCTTT.